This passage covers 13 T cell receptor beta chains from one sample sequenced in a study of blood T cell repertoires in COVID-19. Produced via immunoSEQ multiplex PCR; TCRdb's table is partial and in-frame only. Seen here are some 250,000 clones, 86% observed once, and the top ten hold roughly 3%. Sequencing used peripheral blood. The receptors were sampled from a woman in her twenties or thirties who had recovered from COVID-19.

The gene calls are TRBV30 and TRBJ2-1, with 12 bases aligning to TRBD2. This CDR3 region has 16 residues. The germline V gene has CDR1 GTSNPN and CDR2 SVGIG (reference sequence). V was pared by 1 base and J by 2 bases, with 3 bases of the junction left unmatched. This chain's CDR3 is CAWSALAGGPYNEQFF. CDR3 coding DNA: TGTGCCTGGAGTGCCCTAGCGGGGGGGCCCTACAATGAGCAGTTCTTC.

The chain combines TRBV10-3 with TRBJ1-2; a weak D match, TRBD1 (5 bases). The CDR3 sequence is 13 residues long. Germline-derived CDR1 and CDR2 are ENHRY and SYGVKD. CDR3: CAVRGGRNYGYTF. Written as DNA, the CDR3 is TGTGCAGTCCGGGGGGGACGTAACTATGGCTACACCTTC.

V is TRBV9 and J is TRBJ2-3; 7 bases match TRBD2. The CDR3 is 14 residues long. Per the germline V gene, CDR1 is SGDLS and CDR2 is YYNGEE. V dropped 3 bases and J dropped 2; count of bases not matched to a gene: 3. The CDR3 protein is CASSGGLSTDTQYF. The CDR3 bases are TGTGCCAGCAGCGGGGGACTATCCACAGATACGCAGTATTTT.

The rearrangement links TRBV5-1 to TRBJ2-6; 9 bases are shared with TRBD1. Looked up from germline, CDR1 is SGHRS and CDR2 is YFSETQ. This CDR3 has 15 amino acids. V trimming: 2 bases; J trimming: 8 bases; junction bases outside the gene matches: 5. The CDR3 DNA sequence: TGCGCCAGCAGCTTTTCGACAGGGGGGACCAACGTCCTGACTTTC. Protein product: CASSFSTGGTNVLTF.

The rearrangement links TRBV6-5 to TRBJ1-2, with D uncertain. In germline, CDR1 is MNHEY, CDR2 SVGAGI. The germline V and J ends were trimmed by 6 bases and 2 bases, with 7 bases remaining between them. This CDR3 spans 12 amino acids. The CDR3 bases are TGTGCCAGCAGGCCTAACAACTATGGCTACACCTTC. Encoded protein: CASRPNNYGYTF.

The CDR3 nucleotides are TGCGCCAGCAGCTTGGACGGGACAGGGAACAACTATGGCTACACCTTC. Residues: CASSLDGTGNNYGYTF. V is TRBV5-1 and J is TRBJ1-2; TRBD1 matches 9 bases. In germline, CDR1 is SGHRS, CDR2 YFSETQ. V lost 0 bases and J lost 2; bases outside the gene matches: 5. The CDR3 has 16 amino acids.

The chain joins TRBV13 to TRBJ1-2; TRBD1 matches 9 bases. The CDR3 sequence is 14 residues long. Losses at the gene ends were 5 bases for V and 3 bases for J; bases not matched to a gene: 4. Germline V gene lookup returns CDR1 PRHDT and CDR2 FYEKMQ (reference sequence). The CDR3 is CASSTGQGYYGYTF. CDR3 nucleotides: TGTGCCAGCAGCACAGGACAGGGGTACTATGGCTACACCTTC. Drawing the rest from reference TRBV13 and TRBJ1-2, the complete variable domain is AAGVIQSPRHLIKEKRETATLKCYPIPRHDTVYWYQQGPGQDPQFLISFYEKMQSDKGSIPDRFSAQQFSDYHSELNMSSLELGDSALYFCASSTGQGYYGYTFGSGTRLTVV.

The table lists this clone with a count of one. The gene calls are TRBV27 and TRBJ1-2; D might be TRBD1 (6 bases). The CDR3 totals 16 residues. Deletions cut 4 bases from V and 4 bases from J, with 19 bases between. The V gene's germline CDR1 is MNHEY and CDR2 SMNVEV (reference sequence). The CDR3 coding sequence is TGTGCCAGCAGTTGGGGCCCTAGGACAGCCTTCTATGGCTACACCTTC. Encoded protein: CASSWGPRTAFYGYTF.

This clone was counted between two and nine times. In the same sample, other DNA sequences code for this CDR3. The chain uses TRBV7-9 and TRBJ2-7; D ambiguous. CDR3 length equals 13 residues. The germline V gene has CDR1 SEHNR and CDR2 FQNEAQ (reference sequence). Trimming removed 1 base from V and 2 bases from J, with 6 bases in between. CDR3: CASSLGATYEQYF. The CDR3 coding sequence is TGTGCCAGCAGCTTAGGGGCAACCTACGAGCAGTACTTC.

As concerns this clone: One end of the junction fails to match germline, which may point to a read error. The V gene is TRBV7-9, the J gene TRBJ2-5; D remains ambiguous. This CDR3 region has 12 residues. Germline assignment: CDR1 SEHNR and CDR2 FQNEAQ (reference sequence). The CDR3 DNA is TGTGCCAGCAGCTTAAACCCCGAGAGCCAGTACTTC. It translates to CASSLNPESQYF.

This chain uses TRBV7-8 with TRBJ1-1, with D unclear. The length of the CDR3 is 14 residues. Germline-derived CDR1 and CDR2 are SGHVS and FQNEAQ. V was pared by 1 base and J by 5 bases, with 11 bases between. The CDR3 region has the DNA TGTGCCAGCAGCTTAGATCCGGGTTGGACTGAAGCTTTCTTT. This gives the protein CASSLDPGWTEAFF.

The CDR3 loop reads CASSLGQGGGPQHF. The CDR3, as DNA: TGCGCCAGCAGCTTGGGACAGGGGGGAGGGCCCCAGCATTTT. The chain carries TRBV5-1 and TRBJ1-5; 9 nucleotides align to TRBD1. The CDR3 consists of 14 residues. Germline CDR1 and CDR2: SGHRS and YFSETQ. The ends lost 0 bases at V and 9 bases at J; junction bases unmatched: 4. Full variable domain (rest looked up from reference TRBV5-1 and TRBJ1-5): KAGVTQTPRYLIKTRGQQVTLSCSPISGHRSVSWYQQTPGQGLQFLFEYFSETQRNKGNFPGRFSGRQFSNSRSEMNVSTLELGDSALYLCASSLGQGGGPQHFGDGTRLSIL.

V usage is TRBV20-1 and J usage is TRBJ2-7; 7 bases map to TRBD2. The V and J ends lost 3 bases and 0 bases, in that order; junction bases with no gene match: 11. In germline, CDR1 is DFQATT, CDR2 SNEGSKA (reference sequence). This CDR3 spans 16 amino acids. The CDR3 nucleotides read TGCAGTGCTAGTCGCCCCCAGGGACTAATCTCCTACGAGCAGTACTTC. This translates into CSASRPQGLISYEQYF.